One and the same sample provided the 9 T cell receptor beta chains below, sequenced in a study of blood T cell repertoires in COVID-19. Here immunoSEQ multiplex PCR was the method, and the copy in TCRdb shows in-frame clones only, minus some. This sample yields around 250,000 clones, of which over 80% are seen a single time; more than 1% belongs to the top ten. Sequenced material: PBMCs or T cells enriched from blood (not recorded which). All receptors derive from a human donor in a cohort exposed to, infected with or recovered from COVID-19 (not recorded which). The donor label of this sample is uncertain.

The table lists this clone with a few counts. The J gene is TRBJ2-3, the V gene TRBV27; TRBD2 agrees at 7 bases. V shed 3 bases and J 0 bases; nucleotides not matched to a gene: 0. CDR1 MNHEY and CDR2 SMNVEV come from the germline V gene (reference sequence). There are 14 residues in the CDR3. In nucleotides, the CDR3 is TGTGCCAGCAGTTTGGGACTAAGCACAGATACGCAGTATTTT. Protein sequence: CASSLGLSTDTQYF.

The chain links TRBV5-1 to TRBJ2-3; possibly TRBD2 for D (6 bases). The CDR3 spans 16 residues. The V gene lost 0 bases and the J gene lost 3 bases, with 14 bases spanning the gap. Germline V gene sequence: CDR1 SGHRS, CDR2 YFSETQ. The CDR3 reads CASSLVGTSGTDTQYF. As DNA, the CDR3 is TGCGCCAGCAGCTTGGTCGGGACTTCGGGGACAGATACGCAGTATTTT.

DNA for the CDR3: TGCAGCGTTGTCGAAGGGGACACCACCTACGAGCAGTACTTC. It encodes CSVVEGDTTYEQYF. The rearrangement links TRBV29-1 to TRBJ2-7; TRBD1 might be the D (6 bases). V was pared by 4 bases and J by 2 bases, with 15 bases between. CDR1 is SQVTM, CDR2 ANQGSEA, per germline. The CDR3 runs 14 residues.

With regard to this clone: The sample holds other DNA sequences that translate to the same CDR3. J is TRBJ1-4 and V is TRBV19; D uncertain. The CDR3 extends over 14 amino acids. V gave up 6 bases and J gave up 0 bases, with 8 bases separating them. The V gene's germline CDR1 is LNHDA and CDR2 SQIVND (reference sequence). The CDR3 DNA is TGTGCCAGTAGGACCGGAGCAACTAATGAAAAACTGTTTTTT. It translates to CASRTGATNEKLFF.

The V call is TRBV7-2, the J call TRBJ2-1; 7 positions match TRBD2. Germline trimming cut 2 bases from V and 8 bases from J; bases unmatched to any gene: 6. Germline V gene data show CDR1 as SGHTA and CDR2 as FQGNSA. This CDR3 has 14 residues. CDR3 bases: TGTGCCAGCAGCTTACGATTTCGGGGGGATGAGCAGTTCTTC. Protein: CASSLRFRGDEQFF. The full variable domain, with the rest looked up from reference TRBV7-2 and TRBJ2-1, is GAGVSQSPSNKVTEKGKDVELRCDPISGHTALYWYRQSLGQGLEFLIYFQGNSAPDKSGLPSDRFSAERTGGSVSTLTIQRTQQEDSAVYLCASSLRFRGDEQFFGPGTRLTVL.

This chain joins TRBV28 and TRBJ1-3; perhaps TRBD1 as D (6 bases). V shed 8 bases and J shed 3 bases, with 14 bases lying between them. Looked up from germline, CDR1 is MDHEN and CDR2 is SYDVKM. The CDR3 covers 14 residues. In DNA, the CDR3 is TGTGCCAGCCGAGGGGGGGAAGATGGAAACACCATATATTTT. Protein sequence: CASRGGEDGNTIYF.

The chain uses TRBV3-1 (or the pseudogene TRBV3-2) and TRBJ2-2; 7 positions agree with TRBD1. The CDR3 is made up of 17 amino acids. The germline CDR1 and CDR2 sequences are LGHDT and YNNKEL (reference sequence). After removal of 0 bases from V and 3 bases from J, the junction contained 7 bases not matched to a gene. For the CDR3, the DNA is TGTGCCAGCAGCCAAGAGGAAGGGGGCCGGGACACCGGGGAGCTGTTTTTT. It yields the protein CASSQEEGGRDTGELFF.

The chain is built from TRBV7-9 and TRBJ2-5; D remains ambiguous. V lost 8 bases to trimming and J lost 5 bases, with 15 bases between them. Per the germline V gene, CDR1 is SEHNR and CDR2 is FQNEAQ (reference sequence). This CDR3 is built from 13 residues. The CDR3 sequence is CASSGSGWETQYF. The CDR3 nucleotides read TGTGCCAGCTCGGGTTCCGGTTGGGAGACCCAGTACTTC. Complete variable domain (other parts from reference TRBV7-9 and TRBJ2-5): DTGVSQNPRHKITKRGQNVTFRCDPISEHNRLYWYRQTLGQGPEFLTYFQNEAQLEKSRLLSDRFSAERPKGSFSTLEIQRTEQGDSAMYLCASSGSGWETQYFGPGTRLLVL.

V usage is TRBV7-6 and J usage is TRBJ2-7, with D unresolved. The CDR3 covers 16 residues. Trimming took off 5 bases at V and 7 bases at J, with 24 bases between the two ends. The germline V gene has CDR1 SGHVS and CDR2 FNYEAQ. The CDR3 DNA follows: TGTGCCAGCAGCGTCAAACCCAGCCGCTCAGGCACTGAGCAGTACTTC. The encoded protein is CASSVKPSRSGTEQYF.